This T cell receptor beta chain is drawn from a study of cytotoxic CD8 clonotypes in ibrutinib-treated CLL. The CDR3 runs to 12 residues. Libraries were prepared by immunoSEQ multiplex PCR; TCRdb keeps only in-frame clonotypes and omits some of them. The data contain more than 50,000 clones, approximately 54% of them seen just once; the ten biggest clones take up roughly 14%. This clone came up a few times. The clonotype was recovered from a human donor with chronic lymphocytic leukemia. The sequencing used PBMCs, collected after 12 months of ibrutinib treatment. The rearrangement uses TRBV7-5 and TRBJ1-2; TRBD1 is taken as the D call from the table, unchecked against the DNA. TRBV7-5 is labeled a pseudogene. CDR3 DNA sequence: TGTGTCAGAAGCTACCACAGGAATGGCTACACCTTC. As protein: CVRSYHRNGYTF.